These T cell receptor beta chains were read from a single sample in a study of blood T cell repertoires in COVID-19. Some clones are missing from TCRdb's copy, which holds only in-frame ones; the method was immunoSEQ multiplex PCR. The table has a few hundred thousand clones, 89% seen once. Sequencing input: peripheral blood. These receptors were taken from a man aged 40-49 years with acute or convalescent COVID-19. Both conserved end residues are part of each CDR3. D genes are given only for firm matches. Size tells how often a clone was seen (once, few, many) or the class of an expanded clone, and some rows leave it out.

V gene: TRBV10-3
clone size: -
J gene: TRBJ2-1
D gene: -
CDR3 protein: CAISGYRSSYNEQFF
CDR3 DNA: TGTGCCATCAGCGGCTACCGGAGCTCCTACAATGAGCAGTTCTTC

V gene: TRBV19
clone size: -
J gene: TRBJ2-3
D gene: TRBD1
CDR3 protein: CATRTGTSTDTQYF
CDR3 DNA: TGTGCCACCAGGACAGGGACTAGCACAGATACGCAGTATTTT

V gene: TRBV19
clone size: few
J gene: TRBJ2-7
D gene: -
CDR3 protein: CASSIGGNYEQYF
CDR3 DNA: TGTGCCAGTAGTATAGGAGGGAACTACGAGCAGTACTTC

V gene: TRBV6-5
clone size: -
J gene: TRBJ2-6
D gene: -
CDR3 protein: CASSYTGPAGANVLTF
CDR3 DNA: TGTGCCAGCAGTTACACTGGGCCTGCCGGGGCCAACGTCCTGACTTTC

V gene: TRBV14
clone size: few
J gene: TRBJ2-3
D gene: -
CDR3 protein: CASSQDSGDTQYF
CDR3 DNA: TGTGCCAGCAGCCAAGATTCGGGAGATACGCAGTATTTT

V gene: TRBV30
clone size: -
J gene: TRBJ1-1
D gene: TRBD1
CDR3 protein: CAWSLQGGFGTEAFF
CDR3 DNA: TGTGCCTGGAGTTTACAGGGGGGCTTTGGCACTGAAGCTTTCTTT

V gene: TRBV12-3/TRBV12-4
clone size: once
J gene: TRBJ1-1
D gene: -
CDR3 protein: CASVYHEAFF
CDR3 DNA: TGTGCCAGCGTCTACCACGAAGCTTTCTTT

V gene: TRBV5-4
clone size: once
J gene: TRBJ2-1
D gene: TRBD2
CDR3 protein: CASSAGTSGLYNEQFF
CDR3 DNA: TGTGCCAGCAGCGCAGGGACTAGCGGACTCTACAATGAGCAGTTCTTC

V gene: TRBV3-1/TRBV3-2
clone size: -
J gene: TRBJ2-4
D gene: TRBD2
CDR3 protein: CASSQVSGGPLAKNIQYF
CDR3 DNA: TGTGCCAGCAGCCAAGTAAGCGGGGGGCCCCTAGCCAAAAACATTCAGTACTTC

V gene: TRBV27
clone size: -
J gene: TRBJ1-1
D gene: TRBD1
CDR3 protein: CASRIQGLGAEAFF
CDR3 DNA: TGTGCCAGCAGGATACAGGGGCTCGGCGCTGAAGCTTTCTTT

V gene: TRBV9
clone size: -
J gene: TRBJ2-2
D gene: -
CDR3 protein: CASSAISTTGTGELFF
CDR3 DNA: TGTGCCAGCAGCGCAATCAGTACCACAGGCACCGGGGAGCTGTTTTTT

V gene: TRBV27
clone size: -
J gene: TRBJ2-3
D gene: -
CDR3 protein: CASSPLADTDTQYF
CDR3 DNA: TGTGCCAGCAGTCCGCTAGCCGACACAGATACGCAGTATTTT

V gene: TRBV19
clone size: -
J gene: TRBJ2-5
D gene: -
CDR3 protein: CASKASPGETQYF
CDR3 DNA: TGTGCCAGTAAGGCGTCGCCGGGAGAGACCCAGTACTTC

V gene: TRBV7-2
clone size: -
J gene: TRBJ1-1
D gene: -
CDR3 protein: CASSLDSTSGTEAFF
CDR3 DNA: TGTGCCAGCAGCTTGGACAGCACTTCGGGCACTGAAGCTTTCTTT

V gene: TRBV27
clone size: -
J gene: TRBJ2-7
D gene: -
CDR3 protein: CASSFGGLAYEQYF
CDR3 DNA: TGTGCCAGCAGTTTTGGGGGACTCGCCTACGAGCAGTACTTC

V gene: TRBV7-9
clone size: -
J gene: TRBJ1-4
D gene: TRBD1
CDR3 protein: CASSPGQPNEKLFF
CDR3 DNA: TGTGCCAGCAGCCCGGGACAGCCTAATGAAAAACTGTTTTTT